This is a list of T cell receptor beta chains from one sample in a study of blood T cell repertoires in COVID-19. The repertoire was sequenced with immunoSEQ multiplex PCR; TCRdb's copy has only in-frame clones and lacks some. Among 130,000 to 150,000 clones listed, roughly 76% were seen once. Sequencing used peripheral blood. These receptors were taken from a human donor with acute or convalescent COVID-19. The donor label of this sample is uncertain. The CDR3 runs from the conserved cysteine through the conserved F or W. D genes are given only for firm matches. A clone size is listed for some rows: how often the clone was seen (once, few, many), or a class if it is expanded.

-	-	TRBV9	TRBJ2-7	TGTGCCAGCAGCTCCGGGGACTCCTACGAGCAGTACTTC	CASSSGDSYEQYF
-	-	TRBV2	TRBJ2-2	TGTGCCAGCAGTGACTCACTCCTACCCGGGGAGCTGTTTTTT	CASSDSLLPGELFF
-	TRBD1	TRBV24-1	TRBJ2-3	TGTGCCACCAGTGATTTCGACAGGGCCGGCCCAGATACGCAGTATTTT	CATSDFDRAGPDTQYF
-	-	TRBV2	TRBJ1-4	TGTGCCAGCAGTACCCAGGGGCCCTATAATGAAAAACTGTTTTTT	CASSTQGPYNEKLFF
-	TRBD1	TRBV29-1	TRBJ1-1	TGCAGCGTCAGACAGGGGAACACTGAAGCTTTCTTT	CSVRQGNTEAFF
-	-	TRBV6-5	TRBJ1-2	TGTGCCAGCAGTTATTTCACAGGGAATCGTGGTGGCTACACCTTC	CASSYFTGNRGGYTF
-	-	TRBV24-1	TRBJ2-5	TGTGCCACCAGTGATTTGGAGGGGAGGGAGACCCAGTACTTC	CATSDLEGRETQYF
once	-	TRBV11-2	TRBJ2-5	TGTGCCAGCAGCTTATGGGGGGGGCGAGAGACCCAGTACTTC	CASSLWGGRETQYF
-	-	TRBV30	TRBJ1-2	TGTGCCTGGAGTGTGATGACAGGCGCCGGCTACACCTTC	CAWSVMTGAGYTF
-	TRBD1	TRBV4-1	TRBJ2-2	TGCGCCAGCAGCCATTGGACAGGGGAGGGTGGGGAGCTGTTTTTT	CASSHWTGEGGELFF
once	-	TRBV9	TRBJ1-5	TGTGCCAGCAGCGCCAGTGGGACATGGCAGCCCCAGCATTTT	CASSASGTWQPQHF
-	TRBD2	TRBV4-2	TRBJ2-3	TGTGCCAGCAGCCAAGGGGTAGGCGGGGGGGAAGATACGCAGTATTTT	CASSQGVGGGEDTQYF
many	-	TRBV7-9	TRBJ2-2	TGTGCCAGCAGCTTAGGAGGGAACCGCGGGGAGCTGTTTTTT	CASSLGGNRGELFF
-	-	TRBV6-5	TRBJ1-2	TGTGCCAGCTTGCCGACGGGATCCTATGGCTACACCTTC	CASLPTGSYGYTF
-	TRBD1	TRBV4-1	TRBJ1-4	TGCGCCAGCAGCCAAGACGGACAGGGAGGGGAAAAACTGTTTTTT	CASSQDGQGGEKLFF
few	TRBD2	TRBV18	TRBJ2-1	TGTGCCAGCTCCCTCACCGGGGCGGGGGGGCCGAATGAGCAGTTCTTC	CASSLTGAGGPNEQFF
-	TRBD1	TRBV5-1	TRBJ2-7	TGCGCCAGCAGCTTCTCGACAGGGGGCTACGAGCAGTACTTC	CASSFSTGGYEQYF
-	-	TRBV12-5	TRBJ2-3	TGTGCTAGTGGTTTGGGGGCCAGGACAGATACGCAGTATTTT	CASGLGARTDTQYF
once	TRBD1	TRBV27	TRBJ2-6	TGTGCCAGCAGCTTAGGACAGGGTTCTTCTGGGGCCAACGTCCTGACTTTC	CASSLGQGSSGANVLTF
-	-	TRBV2	TRBJ2-5	TGTGCCAGCAGTGAAGCGCTTACTGCCGAGACCCAGTACTTC	CASSEALTAETQYF
-	TRBD1	TRBV5-8	TRBJ1-2	TGTGCCAGCAGCTCCAGACAGGGAGCCTATGGCTACACCTTC	CASSSRQGAYGYTF
-	-	TRBV18	TRBJ2-7	TGTGCCAGCTCACCAGAGGAGTACTTC	CASSPEEYF